Listed below are T cell receptor beta chains from one sample, sequenced in a study of long-term antiretroviral therapy in people with HIV. Some clones are missing from TCRdb's copy, which holds only in-frame ones; the method was immunoSEQ multiplex PCR. The sample records 11,000 to 15,000 clones, more than 80% being singletons. The specimen was unsorted PBMCs, collected 3.2 years before starting antiretroviral therapy. The receptor source for this set is a man aged 40-49 years with HIV. Both conserved end residues are part of each CDR3. A D gene is named only where the DNA matches it firmly. The size entry is marked missing in some rows and otherwise reads once, few, many or a size class.

D gene: TRBD1; clone size: .; V gene: TRBV30; J gene: TRBJ2-5; CDR3 DNA: TGTGCCTGGAGTGTACAAGGGGGCAGGGAGACCCAGTACTTC; CDR3 protein: CAWSVQGGRETQYF
D gene: TRBD2; clone size: once; V gene: TRBV25-1; J gene: TRBJ2-5; CDR3 DNA: TGTGCCAGCAGTACCCTGGCGGGGGGGCAAGAGACCCAGTACTTC; CDR3 protein: CASSTLAGGQETQYF
D gene: .; clone size: .; V gene: TRBV19; J gene: TRBJ1-1; CDR3 DNA: TGTGCCAGTAGTATTAGGGGCGACAGAGAAACTGAAGCTTTCTTT; CDR3 protein: CASSIRGDRETEAFF
D gene: .; clone size: .; V gene: TRBV5-1; J gene: TRBJ1-4; CDR3 DNA: TGCGCCAGCAGCTTGCAGGGTCAAGCTAATGAAAAACTGTTTTTT; CDR3 protein: CASSLQGQANEKLFF
D gene: .; clone size: .; V gene: TRBV5-6; J gene: TRBJ1-1; CDR3 DNA: TGTGCCAGCAGTCCCCAGGGGACTGAAGCTTTCTTT; CDR3 protein: CASSPQGTEAFF
D gene: .; clone size: .; V gene: TRBV5-1; J gene: TRBJ1-6; CDR3 DNA: TGCGCCAGCAGCTTGGTCCGAGAGGGGTTCAATTCACCCCTCCACTTT; CDR3 protein: CASSLVREGFNSPLHF
D gene: .; clone size: few; V gene: TRBV19; J gene: TRBJ2-6; CDR3 DNA: TGTGCCAGTACCATGGGGGTCCCCAACGTCCTGACTTTC; CDR3 protein: CASTMGVPNVLTF
D gene: .; clone size: few; V gene: TRBV29-1; J gene: TRBJ1-4; CDR3 DNA: TGCAGCGTTCCCAAGCCAGGGGTGGGTGAAAAACTGTTTTTT; CDR3 protein: CSVPKPGVGEKLFF
D gene: TRBD1; clone size: .; V gene: TRBV10-3; J gene: TRBJ2-1; CDR3 DNA: TGCGCCATCAGTGGACGGGGACAGGGGGTTAACTCCTACAATGAGCAGTTCTTC; CDR3 protein: CAISGRGQGVNSYNEQFF
D gene: .; clone size: .; V gene: TRBV5-1; J gene: TRBJ2-4; CDR3 DNA: .; CDR3 protein: CASSPFFGDKNIQYF
D gene: .; clone size: .; V gene: TRBV5-1; J gene: TRBJ2-5; CDR3 DNA: TGCGCCAGCAGCCTCGGCTACTTAGAGGCGGAGACCCAGTACTTC; CDR3 protein: CASSLGYLEAETQYF
D gene: .; clone size: .; V gene: TRBV5-1; J gene: TRBJ1-4; CDR3 DNA: TGCGCCAGCAGAGCAGGACCAACTAATGAAAAACTGTTTTTT; CDR3 protein: CASRAGPTNEKLFF
D gene: TRBD1; clone size: few; V gene: TRBV5-1; J gene: TRBJ1-3; CDR3 DNA: TGCGCCAGCAGCTTACCAGGGGGATCTGGAAACACCATATATTTT; CDR3 protein: CASSLPGGSGNTIYF
D gene: TRBD2; clone size: .; V gene: TRBV4-1; J gene: TRBJ2-1; CDR3 DNA: TGCGCCAGCAGCCAAGATCACGAGCGGGGGTTCTACAATGAGCAGTTCTTC; CDR3 protein: CASSQDHERGFYNEQFF
D gene: .; clone size: once; V gene: TRBV30; J gene: TRBJ1-2; CDR3 DNA: TGTGCCTGGACCCCTCGGGGGGCAGGCTATGGCTACACCTTC; CDR3 protein: CAWTPRGAGYGYTF
D gene: TRBD1; clone size: .; V gene: TRBV9; J gene: TRBJ1-3; CDR3 DNA: TGTGCCAGCAGCCGGGACAGGGGCTTCAACACCATATATTTT; CDR3 protein: CASSRDRGFNTIYF
D gene: TRBD1; clone size: .; V gene: TRBV29-1; J gene: TRBJ1-2; CDR3 DNA: TGCAGCGTTGTCCGGACAGGGGGAATCTACGGCTACACCTTC; CDR3 protein: CSVVRTGGIYGYTF
D gene: .; clone size: .; V gene: TRBV27; J gene: TRBJ2-5; CDR3 DNA: TGTGCCAGCAGTTTAGGGTACGGAGAGACCCAGTACTTC; CDR3 protein: CASSLGYGETQYF
D gene: TRBD1; clone size: .; V gene: TRBV19; J gene: TRBJ2-2; CDR3 DNA: TGTGCCAGTAGTATAGTCGGGACAGGTCGCACCGGGGAGCTGTTTTTT; CDR3 protein: CASSIVGTGRTGELFF
D gene: TRBD1; clone size: .; V gene: TRBV14; J gene: TRBJ1-2; CDR3 DNA: TGTGCCAGCAGCCAAGGGACAGGCTACTATGGCTACACCTTC; CDR3 protein: CASSQGTGYYGYTF
D gene: .; clone size: once; V gene: TRBV6-5; J gene: TRBJ1-6; CDR3 DNA: TGTGCCAGCAGTCTGTGGAGTTATAATTCACCCCTCCACTTT; CDR3 protein: CASSLWSYNSPLHF
D gene: .; clone size: .; V gene: TRBV11-2; J gene: TRBJ1-1; CDR3 DNA: TGTGCCAGCAGCTTAGAACACTTGAACACTGAAGCTTTCTTT; CDR3 protein: CASSLEHLNTEAFF
D gene: .; clone size: .; V gene: TRBV27; J gene: TRBJ1-1; CDR3 DNA: TGTGCCAGCAGTCGGCGGGAGGCTGGGGAAGCTGACACTGAAGCTTTCTTT; CDR3 protein: CASSRREAGEADTEAFF
D gene: TRBD1; clone size: .; V gene: TRBV5-6; J gene: TRBJ2-7; CDR3 DNA: TGTGCCAGCAGCTTGACAGGGGACTACGAGCAGTACTTC; CDR3 protein: CASSLTGDYEQYF
D gene: .; clone size: .; V gene: TRBV5-6; J gene: TRBJ1-6; CDR3 DNA: TGTGCCAGCAGCTTGGAGCGGGGTATAGGAAGGGCACCCCTCCACTTT; CDR3 protein: CASSLERGIGRAPLHF
D gene: TRBD2; clone size: .; V gene: TRBV5-1; J gene: TRBJ2-3; CDR3 DNA: TGCGCCAGCAGCTCCATGGGACTAGCAGATACGCAGTATTTT; CDR3 protein: CASSSMGLADTQYF
D gene: .; clone size: .; V gene: TRBV30; J gene: TRBJ1-1; CDR3 DNA: TGTGCCTCCTACAGGGAATGGAGCACTGAAGCTTTCTTT; CDR3 protein: CASYREWSTEAFF
D gene: .; clone size: .; V gene: TRBV14; J gene: TRBJ2-6; CDR3 DNA: TGTGCCAGCAGCCAAAAGGCAGGGGTTGGGGCCAACGTCCTGACTTTC; CDR3 protein: CASSQKAGVGANVLTF
D gene: TRBD1; clone size: .; V gene: TRBV30; J gene: TRBJ1-2; CDR3 DNA: TGTGCCTGGAATGTACCCGGGACAGCTAACTATGGCTACACCTTC; CDR3 protein: CAWNVPGTANYGYTF
D gene: .; clone size: .; V gene: TRBV6-1; J gene: TRBJ2-7; CDR3 DNA: TGTGCCAGCAGTGAAAGTAAGCGACTGGACTACGAGCAGTACTTC; CDR3 protein: CASSESKRLDYEQYF
D gene: .; clone size: .; V gene: TRBV5-6; J gene: TRBJ1-3; CDR3 DNA: TGTGCCAGCAGCTGGGGACACCTTGAAGGAAACACCATATATTTT; CDR3 protein: CASSWGHLEGNTIYF
D gene: .; clone size: .; V gene: TRBV27; J gene: TRBJ1-2; CDR3 DNA: TGTGCCAGCGGCGGGACGGTTCCTAACTATGGCTACACCTTC; CDR3 protein: CASGGTVPNYGYTF
D gene: .; clone size: .; V gene: TRBV5-6; J gene: TRBJ2-7; CDR3 DNA: TGTGCCAGCAGCTTTAATTCAGGAACAGGACTCTACGAGCAGTACTTC; CDR3 protein: CASSFNSGTGLYEQYF
D gene: TRBD1; clone size: once; V gene: TRBV5-1; J gene: TRBJ2-7; CDR3 DNA: TGCGCCAGCAGCACCAGTGACAGGGGGGTCTACGAGCAGTACTTC; CDR3 protein: CASSTSDRGVYEQYF
D gene: .; clone size: .; V gene: TRBV4-2; J gene: TRBJ1-2; CDR3 DNA: TGTGCCAGCAGCCAAGGCTGGGGGCGCAGGTATGGCTACACCTTC; CDR3 protein: CASSQGWGRRYGYTF
D gene: .; clone size: .; V gene: TRBV25-1; J gene: TRBJ2-7; CDR3 DNA: TGTGCCAGCAGTGAACAGGGTTACGAGCAGTACTTC; CDR3 protein: CASSEQGYEQYF
D gene: .; clone size: .; V gene: TRBV6-6; J gene: TRBJ1-2; CDR3 DNA: TGTGCCAGCAGTCCAATAGAGGGGAGGGACTACTATGGCTACACCTTC; CDR3 protein: CASSPIEGRDYYGYTF
D gene: .; clone size: .; V gene: TRBV11-3; J gene: TRBJ1-1; CDR3 DNA: TGTGCCAGCAGCTTGGGGGGGCATGGCACTGAAGCTTTCTTT; CDR3 protein: CASSLGGHGTEAFF
D gene: .; clone size: .; V gene: TRBV15; J gene: TRBJ2-7; CDR3 DNA: TGTGCCACCAGCAGAGATGACAGACTTTACGAGCAGTACTTC; CDR3 protein: CATSRDDRLYEQYF
D gene: .; clone size: .; V gene: TRBV21-1; J gene: TRBJ2-1; CDR3 DNA: TGTGCCAGCAGCAAGGTACGTAAGGGCTGGGGTGAGCAGTTCTTC; CDR3 protein: CASSKVRKGWGEQFF
D gene: .; clone size: .; V gene: TRBV21-1; J gene: TRBJ1-4; CDR3 DNA: TGTGCCAGCAGCAAAGTGGGCCCGGGTCCAGGAAAACTGTTTTTT; CDR3 protein: CASSKVGPGPGKLFF
D gene: .; clone size: few; V gene: TRBV9; J gene: TRBJ1-1; CDR3 DNA: TGTGCCAGCAGCCCCGGTTCCTTTGTCGACACTGAAGCTTTCTTT; CDR3 protein: CASSPGSFVDTEAFF
D gene: .; clone size: .; V gene: TRBV27; J gene: TRBJ2-4; CDR3 DNA: TGTGCCAGCAGTTTATCCCCGGGCTCTACCCTAAACATTCAGTACTTC; CDR3 protein: CASSLSPGSTLNIQYF
D gene: .; clone size: .; V gene: TRBV7-2; J gene: TRBJ1-5; CDR3 DNA: TGTGCCAGTTCCCTTTGGGGGGATGGCAATCAGCCCCAGCATTTT; CDR3 protein: CASSLWGDGNQPQHF
D gene: .; clone size: .; V gene: TRBV18; J gene: TRBJ1-2; CDR3 DNA: TGTGCCAGCTCCCCCGGGGGAAGGAACTATGGCTACACCTTC; CDR3 protein: CASSPGGRNYGYTF
D gene: .; clone size: .; V gene: TRBV5-1; J gene: TRBJ1-6; CDR3 DNA: TGCGCCAGCAGCTTGGCTATGGGAGCGGGTAATTCACCCCTCCACTTT; CDR3 protein: CASSLAMGAGNSPLHF
D gene: .; clone size: .; V gene: TRBV7-3; J gene: TRBJ2-1; CDR3 DNA: TGTGCCAGCAGCTTTTCCGAACGGGATGAGCAGTTCTTC; CDR3 protein: CASSFSERDEQFF
D gene: TRBD2; clone size: .; V gene: TRBV4-1; J gene: TRBJ2-3; CDR3 DNA: TGCGCCAGCAGCCAGGCGAGCGGGGGGTTCACAGATACGCAGTATTTT; CDR3 protein: CASSQASGGFTDTQYF
D gene: TRBD1; clone size: .; V gene: TRBV19; J gene: TRBJ1-3; CDR3 DNA: TGTGCCAGTAGCCGCAGACAGGGGGCTGGAAACACCATATATTTT; CDR3 protein: CASSRRQGAGNTIYF
D gene: .; clone size: .; V gene: TRBV6-1; J gene: TRBJ1-5; CDR3 DNA: TGTGCCAGCCGAGGGAAAGGGGAACATCAGCCCCAGCATTTT; CDR3 protein: CASRGKGEHQPQHF